This T cell receptor beta chain was found in a study of T cells after yellow fever vaccination. The CDR3 runs 15 residues. Germline lookup yields CDR1 KGHSH and CDR2 LQKENI. Trimming at V came to 0 bases and at J to 2 bases, leaving 3 bases not matched to a gene. This clonotype was counted many times. MiXCR was run by TCRdb on the 5' RACE reads, yielding one entry per CDR3 protein. The table has approximately 550,000 distinct CDR3 sequences, 15% to 20% seen once. The J gene is TRBJ2-7, the V gene TRBV18; 8 nucleotides agree with TRBD1. The source material was PBMCs, sampled 15 days after the yellow fever booster vaccination. The TCR was taken from a man aged 25 to 40 who received the YFV17D yellow fever vaccine. The CDR3 spells CASSPPGQVAYEQYF. In DNA form, the CDR3 reads TGTGCCAGCTCACCACCGGGACAGGTAGCCTACGAGCAGTACTTC.